This T cell receptor beta chain is from a study of cytomegalovirus exposure and HLA in healthy donors. TCRdb's copy holds only in-frame clones and misses some; the assay was immunoSEQ multiplex PCR. Of some 250,000 clones listed, 70% to 90% are singletons. Study conclusions and caveats: Despite most TCR sequences being rare, some public TCRs occurred in many donors. Reports showed the classifier diagnosing cytomegalovirus status with high specificity and sensitivity.

In germline, CDR1 is SGHNT, CDR2 YYREEE (reference sequence). With 0 bases removed from V and 8 bases from J, the gap between germline ends came to 11 bases. This CDR3 comprises 14 residues. A note on this clone: Its antigen remains unknown.

The chain recombines TRBV5-4 with TRBJ2-2; possibly TRBD2 for D (6 bases). This clonotype was obtained from a woman under 40 in good health and CMV-seropositive. The specimen sequenced was PBMCs. Here the CDR3 reads CASSLDPGTGELFF. The CDR3 DNA reads TGTGCCAGCAGCTTGGATCCAGGGACTGGGGAGCTGTTTTTT. The complete variable domain, with remaining parts taken from reference TRBV5-4 and TRBJ2-2, reads ETGVTQSPTHLIKTRGQQVTLRCSSQSGHNTVSWYQQALGQGPQFIFQYYREEENGRGNFPPRFSGLQFPNYSSELNVNALELDDSALYLCASSLDPGTGELFFGEGSRLTVL.